What follows is one TCR beta chain and its context. An input of about 0.5 to 1 ug of RNA was subjected to reverse transcription using random hexamers. Across 54 Vbeta and 13 Jbeta, immunoSEQ multiplex PCR amplified TCR beta CDR3. From the immunoSEQ multiplex PCR reads, TCRdb called clonotypes with MiXCR, one entry per CDR3 protein. Of about 210,000 distinct CDR3 sequences in the sample, about 96% are singletons; the top ten hold 0.085% to 0.095%. These data originate in a study of CD8 T cells in Susac syndrome. Stable or active relapsing-remitting multiple sclerosis, untreated and meeting revised McDonald criteria, defined the controls. Isolation of CD8+ and CD4+ T cells was performed negatively, whereas enrichment of TEMRA cells was done by FACS. CDR1 and CDR2 (germline): SNHLY, FYNNEI. The CDR3 covers 11 residues. Deletions cut 8 bases from V and 6 bases from J, with 10 bases between.

This sequence originates from a human donor with multiple sclerosis. This chain connects TRBV2 to TRBJ1-2; the D is unclear. The sequenced material came from CD4+ T cells from PBMCs. This CDR3 reads CASLLENGYTF. In DNA form, the CDR3 reads TGTGCCAGCCTATTGGAGAATGGCTACACCTTC.